The 5 T cell receptor beta chains given below trace back to one sample, sequenced in a study of T cell responses to AZD1222 COVID-19 vaccine. TCRdb's copy holds only in-frame clones and misses some; the assay was immunoSEQ multiplex PCR. In the table there are roughly 130,000 clones, around 90% of which are singletons. Sequences were derived from peripheral blood, sampled on day 0 of AZD1222 vaccination. These receptors all come from an adult in good health.

The rearrangement uses TRBV12-5 and TRBJ1-1, with D possibly TRBD1 on 6 matching bases. The germline gives CDR1 LGHNT, CDR2 FRNRAP. The length of the CDR3 is 15 residues. The germline V and J ends were trimmed by 1 base and 1 base, with 10 bases remaining between them. The DNA for the CDR3 is TGTGCTAGTGGTTTGGGGGCCAGGGGGAACACTGAAGCTTTCTTT. Translation: CASGLGARGNTEAFF.

The rearrangement links TRBV19 to TRBJ1-1; 7 nucleotides agree with TRBD1. Germline CDR1 and CDR2: LNHDA and SQIVND (reference sequence). The CDR3 length is 13 residues. V lost 11 bases, J lost 0 bases, and 6 bases stayed unmatched. In DNA, the CDR3 is TGTGCCGCCAACAGGGGAATGAACACTGAAGCTTTCTTT. Its translation is CAANRGMNTEAFF.

In this sample, this clone turned up a few times. The chain uses TRBV18 and TRBJ1-1; D gene uncertain. The CDR3 contains 15 residues. Trimming stripped 3 bases from V and 1 base from J, with 12 bases between. The germline CDR1 and CDR2 sequences are KGHSH and LQKENI. As DNA, the CDR3 is TGTGCCAGCTCACCGGCTACGGCCCCGAACACTGAAGCTTTCTTT. Its protein is CASSPATAPNTEAFF.

This chain links TRBV12-5 with TRBJ2-7, with a weak D call TRBD2 (5 bases). This CDR3 region has 15 residues. V was clipped by 6 bases and J by 3 bases, with 18 bases between them. Germline V gene lookup returns CDR1 LGHNT and CDR2 FRNRAP. Here the CDR3 reads CASGPRGSGNYEQYF. CDR3 in DNA: TGTGCTAGTGGGCCCCGAGGGAGCGGAAACTACGAGCAGTACTTC.

This clone was seen just once. This chain joins TRBV4-2 and TRBJ2-7; D is unclear. The CDR3 totals 14 residues. Looked up from germline, CDR1 is LGHNA and CDR2 is YNFKEQ. Trimming cost V 1 base and J 7 bases, with 14 bases left between them. In DNA form, the CDR3 reads TGTGCCAGCAGCCAAGGTTGGCAGAATAAGGAGCAGTACTTC. It translates to CASSQGWQNKEQYF.